A selection of T cell receptor beta chains follows, all from one sample in a study of shared clonotypes between healthy human individuals. TCRdb's table, derived via immunoSEQ multiplex PCR, lists solely in-frame clones and lacks some. Seen here are some 580,000 clones, almost 97% observed once, and the top ten hold about 0.057%. The sequencing sample was made of naive CD4+ T cells sorted from blood. These TCRs come from a woman aged 25 to 39 in good health. CDR3s include the opening cysteine and the closing phenylalanine or tryptophan. The order of the fields is V gene, D gene, J gene, clone size, CDR3 length, CDR3 protein, CDR3 DNA. D genes are given only for firm matches. Size is stated for part of the rows, as once, few or many counts, or as a class when the clone is expanded.

V gene: TRBV18; D gene: .; J gene: TRBJ1-1; clone size: .; CDR3 length: 14; CDR3 protein: CASSPGNMNTEAFF; CDR3 DNA: TGTGCCAGCTCACCGGGCAACATGAACACTGAAGCTTTCTTT
V gene: TRBV11-2; D gene: .; J gene: TRBJ2-7; clone size: .; CDR3 length: 12; CDR3 protein: CASSLVGYEQYF; CDR3 DNA: TGTGCCAGCAGCTTAGTCGGATACGAGCAGTACTTC
V gene: TRBV9; D gene: .; J gene: TRBJ2-3; clone size: .; CDR3 length: 15; CDR3 protein: CASSLRGQNTDTQYF; CDR3 DNA: TGTGCCAGCAGTCTCCGGGGTCAAAACACAGATACGCAGTATTTT
V gene: TRBV5-1; D gene: TRBD1; J gene: TRBJ2-3; clone size: .; CDR3 length: 15; CDR3 protein: CASRLGQPLTDTQYF; CDR3 DNA: TGCGCCAGCAGACTGGGACAGCCGTTGACAGATACGCAGTATTTT
V gene: TRBV11-2; D gene: TRBD1; J gene: TRBJ2-2; clone size: .; CDR3 length: 18; CDR3 protein: CASSLDPWGTGGTGELFF; CDR3 DNA: TGTGCCAGCAGCTTAGATCCTTGGGGGACAGGGGGCACCGGGGAGCTGTTTTTT
V gene: TRBV7-8; D gene: .; J gene: TRBJ2-7; clone size: .; CDR3 length: 14; CDR3 protein: CASSLRGAFYEQYF; CDR3 DNA: TGTGCCAGCAGCTTGAGAGGGGCTTTCTACGAGCAGTACTTC
V gene: TRBV6-1; D gene: TRBD1; J gene: TRBJ2-2; clone size: .; CDR3 length: 15; CDR3 protein: CASSEYIGGGGELFF; CDR3 DNA: TGTGCCAGCAGTGAATATATAGGGGGCGGCGGGGAGCTGTTTTTT
V gene: TRBV6-5; D gene: .; J gene: TRBJ2-7; clone size: .; CDR3 length: 14; CDR3 protein: CASSLSSTFPEQYF; CDR3 DNA: TGTGCCAGCAGTTTGAGTAGCACGTTCCCCGAGCAGTACTTC
V gene: TRBV27; D gene: TRBD1; J gene: TRBJ1-5; clone size: .; CDR3 length: 16; CDR3 protein: CASSFRGQGANQPQHF; CDR3 DNA: TGTGCCAGCAGTTTTCGGGGACAGGGAGCGAATCAGCCCCAGCATTTT
V gene: TRBV18; D gene: TRBD1; J gene: TRBJ2-2; clone size: .; CDR3 length: 15; CDR3 protein: CASSPDRVRPGELFF; CDR3 DNA: TGTGCCAGCTCACCCGACAGGGTACGGCCCGGGGAGCTGTTTTTT
V gene: TRBV15; D gene: TRBD1; J gene: TRBJ2-7; clone size: .; CDR3 length: 15; CDR3 protein: CATSRTGTGPYEQYF; CDR3 DNA: TGTGCCACCAGCAGGACCGGGACAGGGCCCTACGAGCAGTACTTC
V gene: TRBV2; D gene: .; J gene: TRBJ2-7; clone size: .; CDR3 length: 14; CDR3 protein: CASKITGQRNEQYF; CDR3 DNA: TGTGCCAGCAAGATCACTGGACAGCGGAACGAGCAGTACTTC
V gene: TRBV19; D gene: TRBD1; J gene: TRBJ1-2; clone size: .; CDR3 length: 18; CDR3 protein: CASSIPGGADPRGSGYTF; CDR3 DNA: TGTGCCAGTAGTATACCAGGGGGCGCAGATCCCCGAGGGTCTGGCTACACCTTC
V gene: TRBV15; D gene: .; J gene: TRBJ2-5; clone size: .; CDR3 length: 13; CDR3 protein: CATSRDPRETQYF; CDR3 DNA: TGTGCCACCAGCAGAGACCCCCGGGAGACCCAGTACTTC
V gene: TRBV29-1; D gene: .; J gene: TRBJ2-4; clone size: .; CDR3 length: 13; CDR3 protein: CSVGPGIKNIQYF; CDR3 DNA: TGCAGCGTTGGCCCGGGGATCAAAAACATTCAGTACTTC
V gene: TRBV7-9; D gene: .; J gene: TRBJ1-3; clone size: .; CDR3 length: 15; CDR3 protein: CASDGRVAAGNTIYF; CDR3 DNA: TGTGCCAGCGATGGCAGGGTTGCAGCTGGAAACACCATATATTTT
V gene: TRBV9; D gene: TRBD2; J gene: TRBJ2-7; clone size: .; CDR3 length: 15; CDR3 protein: CASSATRLAGEEQYF; CDR3 DNA: TGTGCCAGCAGCGCCACCAGACTAGCGGGAGAAGAGCAGTACTTC
V gene: TRBV2; D gene: TRBD2; J gene: TRBJ2-2; clone size: .; CDR3 length: 15; CDR3 protein: CASSPSSGRTGELFF; CDR3 DNA: TGTGCCAGCAGTCCTTCTAGCGGGAGGACCGGGGAGCTGTTTTTT
V gene: TRBV11-3; D gene: TRBD2; J gene: TRBJ2-3; clone size: .; CDR3 length: 15; CDR3 protein: CASSLVAGGTDTQYF; CDR3 DNA: TGTGCCAGCAGCTTAGTAGCGGGAGGCACAGATACGCAGTATTTT
V gene: TRBV11-2; D gene: .; J gene: TRBJ1-1; clone size: .; CDR3 length: 17; CDR3 protein: CASSQRSAGQGGLEAFF; CDR3 DNA: TGTGCCAGCAGCCAAAGATCGGCGGGTCAGGGAGGACTTGAAGCTTTCTTT
V gene: TRBV2; D gene: .; J gene: TRBJ1-1; clone size: .; CDR3 length: 14; CDR3 protein: CASSEAQGSTEAFF; CDR3 DNA: TGTGCCAGCAGTGAAGCGCAAGGGTCCACTGAAGCTTTCTTT
V gene: TRBV10-1; D gene: .; J gene: TRBJ2-2; clone size: .; CDR3 length: 14; CDR3 protein: CASSDRANTGELFF; CDR3 DNA: TGCGCCAGCAGTGATCGTGCAAACACCGGGGAGCTGTTTTTT
V gene: TRBV27; D gene: TRBD2; J gene: TRBJ2-2; clone size: .; CDR3 length: 18; CDR3 protein: CASSLTYPSGTNTGELFF; CDR3 DNA: TGTGCCAGCAGTTTAACGTATCCTAGCGGGACGAACACCGGGGAGCTGTTTTTT
V gene: TRBV5-1; D gene: TRBD1; J gene: TRBJ2-5; clone size: .; CDR3 length: 15; CDR3 protein: CASSLWQGVQETQYF; CDR3 DNA: TGCGCCAGCAGCTTGTGGCAGGGGGTACAAGAGACCCAGTACTTC
V gene: TRBV7-6; D gene: .; J gene: TRBJ1-4; clone size: .; CDR3 length: 15; CDR3 protein: CASSREGSIREKLFF; CDR3 DNA: TGTGCCAGCAGCCGAGAAGGGTCAATTCGTGAAAAACTGTTTTTT
V gene: TRBV14; D gene: TRBD1; J gene: TRBJ1-4; clone size: .; CDR3 length: 18; CDR3 protein: CASSQGWTGGRTNEKLFF; CDR3 DNA: TGTGCCAGCAGCCAAGGGTGGACAGGGGGCAGAACTAATGAAAAACTGTTTTTT
V gene: TRBV27; D gene: .; J gene: TRBJ2-1; clone size: .; CDR3 length: 11; CDR3 protein: CASRRVWEQFF; CDR3 DNA: TGTGCCAGCAGGAGGGTTTGGGAGCAGTTCTTC
V gene: TRBV28; D gene: TRBD1; J gene: TRBJ1-2; clone size: .; CDR3 length: 13; CDR3 protein: CASSLLTGNGYTF; CDR3 DNA: TGTGCCAGCAGTCTCCTGACAGGGAATGGCTACACCTTC
V gene: TRBV27; D gene: .; J gene: TRBJ2-3; clone size: .; CDR3 length: 13; CDR3 protein: CASSFFSTDTQYF; CDR3 DNA: TGTGCCAGCAGTTTCTTTAGCACAGATACGCAGTATTTT
V gene: TRBV18; D gene: .; J gene: TRBJ1-3; clone size: .; CDR3 length: 16; CDR3 protein: CASSPPAGLSGNTIYF; CDR3 DNA: TGTGCCAGCTCACCACCGGCAGGGCTCTCTGGAAACACCATATATTTT
V gene: TRBV7-7; D gene: .; J gene: TRBJ2-2; clone size: .; CDR3 length: 15; CDR3 protein: CASSRDQGGTGELFF; CDR3 DNA: TGTGCCAGCAGCCGCGACCAGGGAGGAACCGGGGAGCTGTTTTTT
V gene: TRBV28; D gene: .; J gene: TRBJ2-3; clone size: .; CDR3 length: 13; CDR3 protein: CASSFQGSDTQYF; CDR3 DNA: TGTGCCAGCAGTTTCCAGGGGTCAGATACGCAGTATTTT
V gene: TRBV28; D gene: .; J gene: TRBJ2-7; clone size: .; CDR3 length: 14; CDR3 protein: CASSGPSLGYEQYF; CDR3 DNA: TGTGCCAGCAGTGGGCCCTCTTTAGGTTACGAGCAGTACTTC
V gene: TRBV7-9; D gene: TRBD1; J gene: TRBJ1-1; clone size: few; CDR3 length: 15; CDR3 protein: CASSLRQGGNTEAFF; CDR3 DNA: TGTGCCAGCAGCCTCCGACAGGGCGGGAACACTGAAGCTTTCTTT
V gene: TRBV27; D gene: .; J gene: TRBJ2-5; clone size: .; CDR3 length: 13; CDR3 protein: CASRPSGSETQYF; CDR3 DNA: TGTGCCAGCAGGCCGTCGGGGTCGGAGACCCAGTACTTC
V gene: TRBV27; D gene: .; J gene: TRBJ2-2; clone size: .; CDR3 length: 14; CDR3 protein: CASSGVSNTGELFF; CDR3 DNA: TGTGCCAGCAGTGGGGTATCGAACACCGGGGAGCTGTTTTTT
V gene: TRBV5-5; D gene: TRBD2; J gene: TRBJ2-7; clone size: .; CDR3 length: 16; CDR3 protein: CASSPDGTSASYEQYF; CDR3 DNA: TGTGCCAGCAGTCCCGATGGGACTAGCGCCTCCTACGAGCAGTACTTC
V gene: TRBV18; D gene: .; J gene: TRBJ2-1; clone size: .; CDR3 length: 13; CDR3 protein: CASSPPGHPWQFF; CDR3 DNA: TGTGCCAGCTCACCACCGGGTCACCCGTGGCAGTTCTTC
V gene: TRBV27; D gene: .; J gene: TRBJ1-6; clone size: .; CDR3 length: 15; CDR3 protein: CASTSLSGQNSPLHF; CDR3 DNA: TGTGCCAGCACCTCTCTCTCAGGGCAAAATTCACCCCTCCACTTT
V gene: TRBV7-9; D gene: .; J gene: TRBJ1-5; clone size: .; CDR3 length: 15; CDR3 protein: CASSLRQYSNQPQHF; CDR3 DNA: TGTGCCAGCAGCTTAAGACAGTATAGCAATCAGCCCCAGCATTTT
V gene: TRBV5-1; D gene: .; J gene: TRBJ2-3; clone size: once; CDR3 length: 15; CDR3 protein: CASSLLDGFGGTQYF; CDR3 DNA: TGCGCCAGCAGCTTGCTTGACGGGTTTGGGGGTACGCAGTATTTT
V gene: TRBV19; D gene: .; J gene: TRBJ2-3; clone size: .; CDR3 length: 13; CDR3 protein: CASSTIRGDTQYF; CDR3 DNA: TGTGCCAGTAGTACAATTCGGGGGGATACGCAGTATTTT
V gene: TRBV5-1; D gene: .; J gene: TRBJ2-7; clone size: .; CDR3 length: 13; CDR3 protein: CASSLSGGYEQYF; CDR3 DNA: TGCGCCAGCAGCTTGTCCGGGGGCTACGAGCAGTACTTC
V gene: TRBV6-5; D gene: TRBD1; J gene: TRBJ1-2; clone size: .; CDR3 length: 15; CDR3 protein: CASSYSGQAGYGYTF; CDR3 DNA: TGTGCCAGCAGTTACTCGGGACAGGCTGGCTATGGCTACACCTTC
V gene: TRBV18; D gene: TRBD1; J gene: TRBJ1-5; clone size: .; CDR3 length: 16; CDR3 protein: CASSAGQGASGQPQHF; CDR3 DNA: TGTGCCAGCTCAGCTGGACAGGGGGCGTCGGGTCAGCCCCAGCATTTT
V gene: TRBV19; D gene: .; J gene: TRBJ2-1; clone size: .; CDR3 length: 15; CDR3 protein: CASTTGQRSYNEQFF; CDR3 DNA: TGTGCCAGTACCACGGGGCAGAGAAGCTACAATGAGCAGTTCTTC
V gene: TRBV5-1; D gene: TRBD2; J gene: TRBJ2-3; clone size: once; CDR3 length: 15; CDR3 protein: CATRETGGSTDTQYF; CDR3 DNA: TGCGCCACCCGAGAAACGGGGGGGAGCACAGATACGCAGTATTTT
V gene: TRBV7-9; D gene: .; J gene: TRBJ1-5; clone size: .; CDR3 length: 14; CDR3 protein: CASSLADSSEPQHF; CDR3 DNA: TGTGCCAGCAGCTTAGCGGACTCTTCGGAGCCCCAGCATTTT
V gene: TRBV28; D gene: TRBD2; J gene: TRBJ2-3; clone size: .; CDR3 length: 16; CDR3 protein: CASMPSGSTNTDTQYF; CDR3 DNA: TGTGCCAGCATGCCTAGCGGGAGCACAAACACAGATACGCAGTATTTT
V gene: TRBV2; D gene: TRBD1; J gene: TRBJ2-7; clone size: .; CDR3 length: 15; CDR3 protein: CASSGSWDRTYEQYF; CDR3 DNA: TGTGCCAGCAGTGGATCCTGGGACAGAACCTACGAGCAGTACTTC
V gene: TRBV7-2; D gene: .; J gene: TRBJ2-1; clone size: .; CDR3 length: 14; CDR3 protein: CASSPRGVRNEQFF; CDR3 DNA: TGTGCCAGCAGCCCTAGGGGGGTAAGGAATGAGCAGTTCTTC
V gene: TRBV27; D gene: .; J gene: TRBJ1-6; clone size: .; CDR3 length: 13; CDR3 protein: CASSLQPISPLHF; CDR3 DNA: TGTGCCAGCAGTTTACAGCCGATTTCACCCCTCCACTTT
V gene: TRBV6-5; D gene: .; J gene: TRBJ1-4; clone size: .; CDR3 length: 14; CDR3 protein: CASAQAATNEKLFF; CDR3 DNA: TGTGCCAGCGCGCAGGCCGCAACTAATGAAAAACTGTTTTTT
V gene: TRBV5-1; D gene: .; J gene: TRBJ2-1; clone size: .; CDR3 length: 15; CDR3 protein: CASSLVRDILNEQFF; CDR3 DNA: TGCGCCAGCAGCTTGGTCCGGGACATCCTCAATGAGCAGTTCTTC
V gene: TRBV5-1; D gene: .; J gene: TRBJ2-3; clone size: few; CDR3 length: 12; CDR3 protein: CASSLEADTQYF; CDR3 DNA: TGCGCCAGCAGCTTGGAGGCAGATACGCAGTATTTT
V gene: TRBV2; D gene: .; J gene: TRBJ1-1; clone size: .; CDR3 length: 13; CDR3 protein: CASRDTLSIEAFF; CDR3 DNA: TGTGCCAGTCGGGACACCCTTTCTATTGAAGCTTTCTTT
V gene: TRBV29-1; D gene: TRBD2; J gene: TRBJ2-1; clone size: .; CDR3 length: 14; CDR3 protein: CSAQGLALYNEQFF; CDR3 DNA: TGCAGCGCCCAGGGACTAGCTCTTTACAATGAGCAGTTCTTC